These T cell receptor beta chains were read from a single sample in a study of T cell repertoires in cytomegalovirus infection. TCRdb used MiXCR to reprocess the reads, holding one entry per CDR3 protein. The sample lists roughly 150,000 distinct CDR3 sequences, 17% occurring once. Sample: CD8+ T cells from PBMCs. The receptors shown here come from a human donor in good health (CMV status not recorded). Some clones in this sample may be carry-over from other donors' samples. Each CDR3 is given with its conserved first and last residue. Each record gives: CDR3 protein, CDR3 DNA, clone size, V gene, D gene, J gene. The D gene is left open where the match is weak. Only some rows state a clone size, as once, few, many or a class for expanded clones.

CATSTGTVSGVQYF TGTGCCACTAGTACCGGGACAGTCTCGGGGGTTCAGTACTTC NA TRBV2 NA TRBJ2-4
CASSGRGEGYEQYF TGTGCCAGCAGCGGTAGGGGGGAAGGGTACGAGCAGTACTTC few TRBV11-2 NA TRBJ2-7
CASSRLGSYNEQFF TGTGCCAGCAGCCGACTAGGGTCCTACAATGAGCAGTTCTTC NA TRBV27 NA TRBJ2-1
CASSFASLHHRDTSYEQYF TGTGCCAGCAGTTTCGCTTCGCTCCACCACCGGGACACTTCCTACGAGCAGTACTTC NA TRBV12-3/TRBV12-4 NA TRBJ2-7
CASSPYLAKNIQYF TGTGCCAGCAGCCCCTACCTAGCCAAAAACATTCAGTACTTC medium-sized TRBV7-2 NA TRBJ2-4
CASSLLRTITYEQYF TGTGCCAGCAGTCTCCTTCGGACAATCACCTACGAGCAGTACTTC few TRBV6-2/TRBV6-3 NA TRBJ2-7
CASTLTLMTSGKPIVSPNTGELFF TGTGCCAGCACCCTAACCCTTATGACTAGCGGGAAACCCATCGTATCTCCGAACACCGGGGAGCTGTTTTTT few TRBV6-2/TRBV6-3 TRBD2 TRBJ2-2
CASGVMGQYF TGTGCCAGCGGGGTGATGGGGCAGTATTTT NA TRBV6-2/TRBV6-3 NA TRBJ2-3
CASSPLGAGTSGNTIYF TGTGCCAGCAGCCCACTTGGGGCCGGGACCTCTGGAAACACCATATATTTT few TRBV7-6 NA TRBJ1-3
CASSLGAVETQYF TGTGCCAGCAGTTTAGGGGCCGTGGAGACCCAGTACTTC NA TRBV12-3/TRBV12-4 NA TRBJ2-5
CSARDAALAGTIAGETQYF TGCAGTGCTAGGGATGCTGCGCTAGCGGGGACCATCGCTGGGGAGACCCAGTACTTC NA TRBV20-1 TRBD2 TRBJ2-5
CSVSPLAGNEQYF TGCAGCGTTTCCCCACTAGCGGGTAACGAGCAGTACTTC NA TRBV29-1 TRBD2 TRBJ2-7
CSARGPGSGRSGEQYF TGCAGTGCTAGGGGGCCGGGGAGCGGGAGATCGGGAGAGCAGTACTTC NA TRBV20-1 TRBD2 TRBJ2-7
CASSPPRDLNSPLHF TGTGCCAGCAGCCCCCCCCGGGACCTTAATTCACCCCTCCACTTT NA TRBV7-9 NA TRBJ1-6
CASRPDSGANVLTF TGTGCCAGCAGACCAGACTCTGGGGCCAACGTCCTGACTTTC many TRBV12-3/TRBV12-4 NA TRBJ2-6
CASSWPGGGAGVETQYF TGTGCCAGCAGCTGGCCTGGCGGGGGGGCGGGAGTGGAGACCCAGTACTTC few TRBV7-8 TRBD2 TRBJ2-5
CASSYALQRGGHYEQYF TGTGCCAGCAGTTATGCCCTACAGCGGGGGGGCCACTACGAGCAGTACTTC few TRBV6-2/TRBV6-3 TRBD2 TRBJ2-7